Following are 15 T cell receptor beta chains from one sample sequenced in a study of cytomegalovirus exposure and HLA in healthy donors. PCR primers comprised 60 Vbeta and 13 Jbeta primers. Produced via immunoSEQ multiplex PCR; TCRdb's table is partial and in-frame only. This sample carries approximately 140,000 clones, roughly four fifths of them seen once, and the ten largest clones take 0.94%. Sequenced sample: PBMCs. The receptor source for this set is a woman aged 60-70 years in good health and CMV-seronegative.

This chain connects TRBV28 to TRBJ1-3; TRBD1 agrees at 9 bases. The CDR3 spans 17 residues. In germline, CDR1 is MDHEN, CDR2 SYDVKM. V shed 6 bases, J shed 0 bases, and the junction held 9 bases outside the gene matches. CDR3 in DNA: TGTGCCAGCAGCTACACCGGGACAGGGCGCTCTGGAAACACCATATATTTT. Amino acid sequence: CASSYTGTGRSGNTIYF.

The chain joins TRBV18 to TRBJ2-1; 8 nucleotides match TRBD1. This CDR3 has 15 residues. Trimming removed 5 bases from V and 5 bases from J; junction bases left unmatched: 8. The germline V gene encodes CDR1 KGHSH and CDR2 LQKENI. The CDR3 here is CASSSRTGSDNEQFF. The DNA of the CDR3 is TGTGCCAGCTCATCTCGGACAGGGAGTGACAATGAGCAGTTCTTC. The full variable domain, its missing parts supplied by reference TRBV18 and TRBJ2-1, is NAGVMQNPRHLVRRRGQEARLRCSPMKGHSHVYWYRQLPEEGLKFMVYLQKENIIDESGMPKERFSAEFPKEGPSILRIQQVVRGDSAAYFCASSSRTGSDNEQFFGPGTRLTVL.

The chain carries TRBV9 and TRBJ2-1, with 7 bases aligning to TRBD2. V gave up 3 bases and J gave up 4 bases; unmatched junction bases: 13. Germline assignment: CDR1 SGDLS and CDR2 YYNGEE. CDR3 size: 17 residues. CDR3 sequence reads: CASSAGSGISRYNEQFF. The CDR3 region has the DNA TGTGCCAGCAGCGCGGGGAGCGGGATAAGCCGATACAATGAGCAGTTCTTC.

This chain links TRBV13 with TRBJ1-1; 7 bases line up with TRBD1. Germline trimming cut 5 bases from V and 0 bases from J; bases unmatched to any gene: 3. The CDR3 loop spans 14 amino acids. Looked up from germline, CDR1 is PRHDT and CDR2 is FYEKMQ (reference sequence). DNA for the CDR3: TGTGCCAGCAGCCCGACAGGGATGAACACTGAAGCTTTCTTT. It codes for CASSPTGMNTEAFF.

The gene calls are TRBV6-6 and TRBJ2-1, with 12 bases that match TRBD2. The V gene end was trimmed by 5 bases and the J gene end by 4 bases; junction bases not matched to a gene: 6. Germline assignment: CDR1 MNHNY and CDR2 SVGAGI (reference sequence). This CDR3 is 16 amino acids long. CDR3: CASSPLTSGGYNEQFF. DNA for the CDR3: TGTGCCAGCAGTCCCCTGACTAGCGGGGGATACAATGAGCAGTTCTTC.

This clone has just one count. This sequence joins TRBV19 and TRBJ1-2; D might be TRBD1 (5 bases). From germline, CDR1 is LNHDA and CDR2 SQIVND (reference sequence). The CDR3 sequence is 13 residues long. V lost 6 bases, J lost 2 bases, and 10 bases lay in between. The CDR3 DNA reads TGTGCCAGTAGATCGGACACAAACTATGGCTACACCTTC. Its translation: CASRSDTNYGYTF.

The chain employs TRBV6-6 and TRBJ1-1; D is perhaps TRBD1 (5 bases). Trimming took 2 bases from V and 4 from J, leaving 17 bases between them. This CDR3 region has 16 residues. Germline values: CDR1 MNHNY, CDR2 SVGAGI (reference sequence). The CDR3 region is CASSYPPGAQGTEAFF. DNA of the CDR3: TGTGCCAGCAGTTACCCCCCGGGCGCTCAGGGCACTGAAGCTTTCTTT.

This clone has only a few counts. V and J are TRBV7-9 and TRBJ2-6, with 7 positions matching TRBD1. Trimming removed 5 bases from V and 2 bases from J; junction bases left unmatched: 6. The CDR3 has 16 residues. The V gene's germline CDR1 is SEHNR and CDR2 FQNEAQ (reference sequence). Here the CDR3 DNA reads TGTGCCAGCAGCCTACTGACAGGGACTGGGGCCAACGTCCTGACTTTC. Its translation: CASSLLTGTGANVLTF.

J is TRBJ1-2 and V is TRBV29-1, with 7 bases that match TRBD1. CDR1 is SQVTM and CDR2 is ANQGSEA in the germline V gene. This CDR3 spans 14 amino acids. V shed 0 bases and J 6 bases; nucleotides not matched to a gene: 7. Here the CDR3 reads CSVEDGQDLDGYTF. In DNA form, the CDR3 reads TGCAGCGTTGAAGACGGACAGGATTTGGATGGCTACACCTTC.

V gene TRBV2 combines with J gene TRBJ2-1, with D tentatively TRBD2 (5 bases). The germline V gene has CDR1 SNHLY and CDR2 FYNNEI. Between the trimmed V and J ends, which lost 0 bases and 0 bases, there was a span of 15 bases. The CDR3 is 18 residues long. The CDR3 loop is CASSEAYGIPSSYNEQFF. In nucleotides, the CDR3 is TGTGCCAGCAGTGAAGCTTACGGGATACCCAGCTCCTACAATGAGCAGTTCTTC.

This clone was seen once. The chain employs TRBV7-3 and TRBJ2-3; no reliable D call. V was trimmed by 1 base and J by 4 bases, leaving 6 bases between them. The CDR3 loop spans 13 amino acids. CDR1 and CDR2 from the germline V gene are SGHTA and FQGTGA. CDR3: CASSLMGPDTQYF. DNA for the CDR3: TGTGCCAGCAGCTTAATGGGCCCAGATACGCAGTATTTT.

This rearrangement joins TRBV30 to TRBJ1-3; D unresolved. There are 17 residues in the CDR3. Trimming took off 1 base at V and 0 bases at J, with 16 bases between the two ends. Germline CDR1 reads GTSNPN; CDR2 reads SVGIG (reference sequence). This CDR3 is CAWSERLWQSSGNTIYF. The CDR3 DNA follows: TGTGCCTGGAGTGAGAGACTATGGCAATCCTCTGGAAACACCATATATTTT.

The chain is built from TRBV9 and TRBJ2-5; D possibly corresponds to TRBD2 (5 bases). The CDR3 spans 15 residues. In germline, CDR1 is SGDLS, CDR2 YYNGEE. V shed 0 bases and J shed 2 bases, with 11 bases lying between them. The CDR3 DNA sequence: TGTGCCAGCAGCGTAGAGTGGGGAGAACAAGAGACCCAGTACTTC. This encodes CASSVEWGEQETQYF. The variable domain in full, with the rest retrieved from reference TRBV9 and TRBJ2-5, is DSGVTQTPKHLITATGQRVTLRCSPRSGDLSVYWYQQSLDQGLQFLIQYYNGEERAKGNILERFSAQQFPDLHSELNLSSLELGDSALYFCASSVEWGEQETQYFGPGTRLLVL.

This clone has a handful of counts. This chain links TRBV30 with TRBJ2-3; perhaps TRBD1 as D (6 bases). The germline V gene has CDR1 GTSNPN and CDR2 SVGIG (reference sequence). The CDR3 totals 14 residues. V gave up 3 bases and J gave up 0 bases, with 10 bases separating them. The chain's CDR3 is CAWRAGVSTDTQYF. CDR3 DNA sequence: TGTGCCTGGAGGGCAGGGGTGAGCACAGATACGCAGTATTTT. Combining the CDR3 with reference TRBV30 and TRBJ2-3 gives the whole variable domain SQTIHQWPATLVQPVGSPLSLECTVEGTSNPNLYWYRQAAGRGLQLLFYSVGIGQISSEVPQNLSASRPQDRQFILSSKKLLLSDSGFYLCAWRAGVSTDTQYFGPGTRLTVL.

The rearrangement joins TRBV6-1 to TRBJ2-5; 9 positions agree with TRBD1. The J call may be faulty, since TRBJ2-7 better matches the DNA end. Germline CDR1 and CDR2: MNHNS and SASEGT. This CDR3 is 15 amino acids long. DNA of the CDR3: TGTGCCAGCCTCCCTTACGGGACAGGGCCCTACGAGCAGTACTTC. This encodes CASLPYGTGPYEQYF.